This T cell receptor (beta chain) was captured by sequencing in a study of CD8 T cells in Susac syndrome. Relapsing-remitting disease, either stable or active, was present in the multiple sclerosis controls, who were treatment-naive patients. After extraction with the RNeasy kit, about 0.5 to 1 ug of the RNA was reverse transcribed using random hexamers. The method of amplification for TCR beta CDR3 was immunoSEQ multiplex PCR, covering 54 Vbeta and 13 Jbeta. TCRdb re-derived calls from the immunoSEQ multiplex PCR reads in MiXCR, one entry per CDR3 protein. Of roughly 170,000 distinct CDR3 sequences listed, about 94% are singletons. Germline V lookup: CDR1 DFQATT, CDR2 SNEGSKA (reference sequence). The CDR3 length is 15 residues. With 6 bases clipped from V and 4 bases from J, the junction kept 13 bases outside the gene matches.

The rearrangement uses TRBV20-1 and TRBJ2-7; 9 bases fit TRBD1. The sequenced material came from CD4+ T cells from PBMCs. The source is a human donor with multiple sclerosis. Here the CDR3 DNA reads TGCAGTGCAACCCAGTTAGGGACAGGGTCGTACGAGCAGTACTTC. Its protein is CSATQLGTGSYEQYF.